This is a list of T cell receptor beta chains from one sample in a study of blood T cells in healthy people across ages. Each CDR3 protein is one row after TCRdb ran MiXCR on the 5' RACE reads. The sample has roughly 1.6 million distinct CDR3 sequences, approximately 32% seen once. Sequenced: blood. These TCRs come from a woman aged 25 to 39 in good health. Each CDR3 is given without its conserved first and last residue. Size values are once, few and many counts, or a class for expanded clones, and some rows have none.

j_gene: TRBJ2-3
abundance: -
v_gene: TRBV19
CDR3aa: ASSIRMIRWSTDTQY

j_gene: TRBJ2-4
abundance: -
v_gene: TRBV28
CDR3aa: ASSSFRGIQY

j_gene: TRBJ1-5
abundance: few
v_gene: TRBV12-3/TRBV12-4
CDR3aa: ASSDTPTRVSPQH

j_gene: TRBJ2-3
abundance: few
v_gene: TRBV7-7
CDR3aa: ASSPTGGSADTQY

j_gene: TRBJ2-3
abundance: few
v_gene: TRBV10-2
CDR3aa: ASRDEGGRDTQY

j_gene: TRBJ2-1
abundance: -
v_gene: TRBV20-1
CDR3aa: SAMTGSEQF

j_gene: TRBJ2-3
abundance: many
v_gene: TRBV29-1
CDR3aa: SVEEGTDTDTQY

j_gene: TRBJ2-4
abundance: -
v_gene: TRBV28
CDR3aa: ASSKGTGGGVAKNIQY

j_gene: TRBJ2-1
abundance: -
v_gene: TRBV7-6
CDR3aa: ASSLRQGAGNEQF

j_gene: TRBJ2-3
abundance: -
v_gene: TRBV4-2
CDR3aa: ASSPGERSTDTQY

j_gene: TRBJ1-1
abundance: -
v_gene: TRBV29-1
CDR3aa: GVGQGNTEAF

j_gene: TRBJ2-5
abundance: -
v_gene: TRBV27
CDR3aa: ASRPGLVQETQY

j_gene: TRBJ1-6
abundance: few
v_gene: TRBV20-1
CDR3aa: SARTNRANSPLH

j_gene: TRBJ2-1
abundance: -
v_gene: TRBV9
CDR3aa: ASSPSWYNEQF

j_gene: TRBJ2-3
abundance: -
v_gene: TRBV5-1
CDR3aa: ASSRAGGVDTQY

j_gene: TRBJ2-3
abundance: -
v_gene: TRBV4-2
CDR3aa: ASSQEAGRVDTQY

j_gene: -
abundance: -
v_gene: TRBV27
CDR3aa: ASSTGTSGSHEQY

j_gene: TRBJ1-1
abundance: -
v_gene: TRBV20-1
CDR3aa: SARAPGVNTEAF

j_gene: TRBJ2-1
abundance: few
v_gene: TRBV12-3/TRBV12-4
CDR3aa: ASSLRTTYYNEQF

j_gene: TRBJ1-3
abundance: -
v_gene: TRBV15
CDR3aa: ATGDWSGNTIY